These 3 T cell receptor beta chains were sequenced from one sample in a study of blood T cell repertoires in COVID-19. Data came from immunoSEQ multiplex PCR; TCRdb stores just in-frame clones and leaves some out. This repertoire shows nearly 200,000 clones, about 90% found once; its top ten account for 0.65% to 0.95%. Sequencing used peripheral blood. Receptor source: a woman in her seventies with acute or convalescent COVID-19.

This chain joins TRBV12-1 and TRBJ1-6; the DNA was not used to check the table's D call, TRBD1. TRBV12-1 is given as a pseudogene. The CDR3 contains 20 residues. CDR3 amino acids: CASSFGLRGLGSLGNSPLHF. The CDR3 region has the DNA TGTGCCAGCAGCTTTGGACTCAGGGGGCTAGGGTCATTAGGGAATTCACCCCTCCACTTT.

The J gene is TRBJ2-2, the V gene TRBV19; TRBD1 aligns across 10 bases. Germline V gene sequence: CDR1 LNHDA, CDR2 SQIVND (reference sequence). CDR3 length: 14 residues. The junction had 5 bases not matched to a gene; V was cut back by 6 bases and J by 7 bases. CDR3 region: CASRTGGAGGELFF. CDR3 DNA sequence: TGTGCCAGTAGGACAGGGGGCGCGGGCGGGGAGCTGTTTTTT.

The chain carries TRBV18 and TRBJ2-5; 13 bases align to TRBD2. Germline-derived CDR1 and CDR2 are KGHSH and LQKENI. The V segment lost 1 base and the J segment 5 bases; nucleotides outside the gene matches: 4. This CDR3 is 16 amino acids long. The CDR3 is CASSPRGLAGQETQYF. In nucleotides, the CDR3 is TGTGCCAGCTCACCACGGGGACTAGCGGGACAGGAGACCCAGTACTTC.